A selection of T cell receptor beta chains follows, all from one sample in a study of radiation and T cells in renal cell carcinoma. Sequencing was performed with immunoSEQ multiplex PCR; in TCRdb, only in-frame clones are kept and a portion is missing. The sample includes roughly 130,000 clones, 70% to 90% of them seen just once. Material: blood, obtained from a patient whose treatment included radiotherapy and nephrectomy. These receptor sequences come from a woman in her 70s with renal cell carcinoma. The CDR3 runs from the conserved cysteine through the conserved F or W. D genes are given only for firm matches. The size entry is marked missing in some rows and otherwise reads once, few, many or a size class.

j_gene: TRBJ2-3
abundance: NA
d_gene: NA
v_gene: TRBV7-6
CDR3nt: TGTGCCAGCAGCTTATTGGGCCCTGGACTTGGGGTTACGCAGTATTTT
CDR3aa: CASSLLGPGLGVTQYF

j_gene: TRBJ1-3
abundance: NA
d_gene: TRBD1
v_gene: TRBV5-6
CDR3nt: TGTGCCAGCAGCTTGGATGCAGGGGGCTTTTATGGAAACACCATATATTTT
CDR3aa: CASSLDAGGFYGNTIYF

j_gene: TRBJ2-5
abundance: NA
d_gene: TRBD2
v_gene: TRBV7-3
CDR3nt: TGTGCCAGCAGCTCAGGACTAGCGGGGGGGCAAGAGACCCAGTACTTC
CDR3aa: CASSSGLAGGQETQYF

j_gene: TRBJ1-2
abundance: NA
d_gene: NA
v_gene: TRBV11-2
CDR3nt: TGTGCCAGCAGCTCCCTAGGCAGTTACTATGGCTACACCTTC
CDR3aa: CASSSLGSYYGYTF

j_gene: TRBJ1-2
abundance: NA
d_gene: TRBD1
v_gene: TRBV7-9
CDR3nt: TGTGCCAGCAGCTCCTGGACAGGGCGGGACACCTTC
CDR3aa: CASSSWTGRDTF

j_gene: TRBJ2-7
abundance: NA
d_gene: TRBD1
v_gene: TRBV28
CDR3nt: TGTGCCAGCAGCCAGGGACAGGTTGTCAACGAGCAGTACTTC
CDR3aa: CASSQGQVVNEQYF

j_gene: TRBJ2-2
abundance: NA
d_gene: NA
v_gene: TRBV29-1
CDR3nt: TGCAGCGTTGGACAGGTATCCTCCACCGGGGAGCTGTTTTTT
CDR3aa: CSVGQVSSTGELFF

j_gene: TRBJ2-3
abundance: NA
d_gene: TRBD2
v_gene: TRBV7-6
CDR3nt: TGTGCCAGCAGCTTAGCGTTTAGCGGGGGAGCAGATACGCAGTATTTT
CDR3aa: CASSLAFSGGADTQYF

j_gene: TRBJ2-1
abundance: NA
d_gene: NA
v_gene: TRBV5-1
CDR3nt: TGCGCCAGCAGCCTAAACCCAGGAATAGCGGATCCCTCCTACAATGAGCAGTTCTTC
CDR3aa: CASSLNPGIADPSYNEQFF

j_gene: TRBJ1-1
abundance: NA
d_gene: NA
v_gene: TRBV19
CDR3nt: TGTGCCAGTACCATACAGGGTGTGGACAGTGAAGCTTTCTTT
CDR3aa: CASTIQGVDSEAFF

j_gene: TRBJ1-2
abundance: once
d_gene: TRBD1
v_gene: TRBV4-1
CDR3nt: TGCGCCAGCAGCCAAGCCGGACAGGGCTCAGAGTATGGCTACACCTTC
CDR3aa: CASSQAGQGSEYGYTF

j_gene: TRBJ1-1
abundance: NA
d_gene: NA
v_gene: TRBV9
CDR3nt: TGTGCCAGCAGCGTAGGAGTAGAGAACACTGAAGCTTTCTTT
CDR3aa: CASSVGVENTEAFF

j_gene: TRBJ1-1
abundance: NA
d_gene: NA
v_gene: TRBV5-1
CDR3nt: TGCGCCAGCAACCCCACCGGAATTGGAAACACTGAAGCTTTCTTT
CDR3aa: CASNPTGIGNTEAFF

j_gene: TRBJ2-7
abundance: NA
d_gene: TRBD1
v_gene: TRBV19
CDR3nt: TGTGCCAGTAGTAAAAGGTGGGACAGGGTTAACGAGCAGTACTTC
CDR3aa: CASSKRWDRVNEQYF

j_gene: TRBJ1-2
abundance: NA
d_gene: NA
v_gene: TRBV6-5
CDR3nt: TGTGCCAGCAGTTACTCGGTAGCAACAGGATATGGCTACACCTTC
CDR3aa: CASSYSVATGYGYTF

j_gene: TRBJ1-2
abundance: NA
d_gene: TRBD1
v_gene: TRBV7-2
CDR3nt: TGTGCCAGCAGCTTAAAACAGGGGGCGGGGTATGGCTACACCTTC
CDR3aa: CASSLKQGAGYGYTF

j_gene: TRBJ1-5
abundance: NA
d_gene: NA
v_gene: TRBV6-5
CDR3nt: TGTGCCAGCAGTTACGGGACATCTAATCAGCCCCAGCATTTT
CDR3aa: CASSYGTSNQPQHF

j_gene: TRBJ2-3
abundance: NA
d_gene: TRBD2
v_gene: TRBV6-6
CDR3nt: TGTGCCAGCGCCGATCGGAGCGGGGGAGTGGATACGCAGTATTTT
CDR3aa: CASADRSGGVDTQYF

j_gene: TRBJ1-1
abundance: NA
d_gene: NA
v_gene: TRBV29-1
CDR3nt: TGCAGCGGGACAGAACAGGTGAACACTGAAGCTTTCTTT
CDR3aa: CSGTEQVNTEAFF

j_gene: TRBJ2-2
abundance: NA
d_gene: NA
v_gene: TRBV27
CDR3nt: TGTGCCAGCAGTTTATCGGTAACCGGTCGGCCCGGGGAGCTGTTTTTT
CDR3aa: CASSLSVTGRPGELFF

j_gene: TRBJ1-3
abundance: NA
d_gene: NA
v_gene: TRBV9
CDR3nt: TGTGCCAGCAGCGTAGCAGGGGATGGAAACACCATATATTTT
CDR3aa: CASSVAGDGNTIYF

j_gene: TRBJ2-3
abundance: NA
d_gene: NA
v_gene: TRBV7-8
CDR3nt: TGTGCCAGCAGCTTAACGGGTGCGGGGTTCACAGATACGCAGTATTTT
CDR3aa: CASSLTGAGFTDTQYF

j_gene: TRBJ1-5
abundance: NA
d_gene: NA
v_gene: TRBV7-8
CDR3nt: TGTGCCAGCAGCTTAGTCCTTCCGGGGCCCCAGCATTTT
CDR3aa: CASSLVLPGPQHF

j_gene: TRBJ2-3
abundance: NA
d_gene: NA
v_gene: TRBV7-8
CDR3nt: TGTGCCAGCAGCTTATGGGACACAGATACGCAGTATTTT
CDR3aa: CASSLWDTDTQYF

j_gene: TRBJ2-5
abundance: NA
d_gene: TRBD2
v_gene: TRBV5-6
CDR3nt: TGTGCCAGCAGCCGGCGGGGGGACGGGGAGACCCAGTACTTC
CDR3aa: CASSRRGDGETQYF

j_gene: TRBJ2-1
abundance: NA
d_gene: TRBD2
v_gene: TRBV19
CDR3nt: TGTGCCAGTAGTATGAGACTAGCGGGGATTCGGGGTGAGCAGTTCTTC
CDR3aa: CASSMRLAGIRGEQFF

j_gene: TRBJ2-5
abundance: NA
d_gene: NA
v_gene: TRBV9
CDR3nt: TGTGCCAGCAGCCGCCTGCAAGAGACCCAGTACTTC
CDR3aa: CASSRLQETQYF

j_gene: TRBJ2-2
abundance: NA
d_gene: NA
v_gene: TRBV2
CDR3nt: TGTGCCAGCAGGGGTACCAACACCGGGGAGCTGTTTTTT
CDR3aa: CASRGTNTGELFF

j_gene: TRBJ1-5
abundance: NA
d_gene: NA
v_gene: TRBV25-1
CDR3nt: TGTGCCAGCAGTGAAGGGAGTTATAGCAATCAGCCCCAGCATTTT
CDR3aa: CASSEGSYSNQPQHF